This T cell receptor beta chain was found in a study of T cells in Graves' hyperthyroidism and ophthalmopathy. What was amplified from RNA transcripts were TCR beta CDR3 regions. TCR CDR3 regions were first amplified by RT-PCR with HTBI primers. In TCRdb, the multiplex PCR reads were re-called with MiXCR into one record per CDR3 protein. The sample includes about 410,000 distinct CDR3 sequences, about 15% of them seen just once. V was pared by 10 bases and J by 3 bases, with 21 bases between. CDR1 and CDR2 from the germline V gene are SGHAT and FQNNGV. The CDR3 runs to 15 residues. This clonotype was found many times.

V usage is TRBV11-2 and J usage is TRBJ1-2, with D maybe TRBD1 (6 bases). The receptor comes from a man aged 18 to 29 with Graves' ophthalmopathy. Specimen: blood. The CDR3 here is CATSLSGGGDYGYTF. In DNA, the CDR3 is TGTGCCACCTCATTAAGCGGGGGCGGGGACTATGGCTACACCTTC.